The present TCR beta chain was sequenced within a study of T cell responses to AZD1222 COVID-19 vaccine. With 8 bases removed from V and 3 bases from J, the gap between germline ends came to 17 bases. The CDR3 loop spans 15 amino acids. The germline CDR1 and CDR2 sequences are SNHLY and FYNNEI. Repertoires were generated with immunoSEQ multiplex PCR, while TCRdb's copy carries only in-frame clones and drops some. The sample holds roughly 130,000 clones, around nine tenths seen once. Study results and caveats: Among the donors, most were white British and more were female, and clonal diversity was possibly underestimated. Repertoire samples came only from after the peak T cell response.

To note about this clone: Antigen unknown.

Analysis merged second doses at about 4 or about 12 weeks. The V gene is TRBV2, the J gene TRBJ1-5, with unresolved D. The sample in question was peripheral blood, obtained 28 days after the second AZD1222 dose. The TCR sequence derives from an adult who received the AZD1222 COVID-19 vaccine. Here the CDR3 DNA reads TGTGCCAGCCAGAGGGAGGGAACCTCCAATCAGCCCCAGCATTTT. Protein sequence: CASQREGTSNQPQHF.